This TCR beta chain appears in the sequencing data of a study of Tregs in tolerant kidney transplant recipients. TCRdb's copy holds only in-frame clones and misses some; the assay was immunoSEQ multiplex PCR. There are around 50,000 clones in the sample; approximately 90% occur only once, and around 15% lies in the top ten. Mixed chimerism was transient after nonmyeloablative marrow transplants from related graft donors. V was cut by 5 bases and J by 6 bases, with 8 bases left in between. The CDR3 is 12 residues long. Germline V gene data show CDR1 as MNHEY and CDR2 as SVGAGI. The source is a human patient who received a combined kidney and bone marrow transplant. T cells may partly derive from the graft donor. The gene calls are TRBV6-5 and TRBJ2-1; no clear D gene. The sample here was CD8+ T cells from blood (PBMCs), taken 24 months after the transplant. The CDR3 nucleotides read TGTGCCAGCAGTAGTAGTCTCAATGAGCAGTTCTTC. Its protein is CASSSSLNEQFF.